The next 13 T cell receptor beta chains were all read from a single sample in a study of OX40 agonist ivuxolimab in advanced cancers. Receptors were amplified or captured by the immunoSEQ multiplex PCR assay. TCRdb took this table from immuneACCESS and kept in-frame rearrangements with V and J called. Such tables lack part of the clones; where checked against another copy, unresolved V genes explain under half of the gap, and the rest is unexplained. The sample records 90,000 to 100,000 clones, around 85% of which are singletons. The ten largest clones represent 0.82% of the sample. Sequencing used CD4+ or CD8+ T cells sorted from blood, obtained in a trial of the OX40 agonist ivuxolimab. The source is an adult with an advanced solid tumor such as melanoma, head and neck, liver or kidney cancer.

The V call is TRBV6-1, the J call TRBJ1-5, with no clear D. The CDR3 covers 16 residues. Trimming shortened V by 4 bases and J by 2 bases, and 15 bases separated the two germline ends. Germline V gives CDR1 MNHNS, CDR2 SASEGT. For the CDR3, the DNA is TGTGCCAGCAGTGGGGTCGGAATAGTAGGCAATCAGCCCCAGCATTTT. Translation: CASSGVGIVGNQPQHF.

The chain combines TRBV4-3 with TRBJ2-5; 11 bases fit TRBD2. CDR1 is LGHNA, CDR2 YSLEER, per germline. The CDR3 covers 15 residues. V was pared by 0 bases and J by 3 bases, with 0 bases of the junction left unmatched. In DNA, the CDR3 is TGCGCCAGCAGCCAAGAGACTAGCGGGGAAGAGACCCAGTACTTC. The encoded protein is CASSQETSGEETQYF.

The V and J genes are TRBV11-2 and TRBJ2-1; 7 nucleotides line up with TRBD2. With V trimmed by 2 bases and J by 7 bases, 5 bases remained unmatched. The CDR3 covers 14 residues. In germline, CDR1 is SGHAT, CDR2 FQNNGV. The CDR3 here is CASSLSPAGNEQFF. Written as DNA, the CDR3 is TGTGCCAGCAGCTTATCCCCAGCGGGGAATGAGCAGTTCTTC.

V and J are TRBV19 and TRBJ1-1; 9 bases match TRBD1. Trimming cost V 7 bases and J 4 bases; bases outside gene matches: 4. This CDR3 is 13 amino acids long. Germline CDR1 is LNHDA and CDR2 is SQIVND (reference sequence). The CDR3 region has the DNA TGTGCCAGTAACAGGGGGCCGGGCACTGAAGCTTTCTTT. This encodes CASNRGPGTEAFF.

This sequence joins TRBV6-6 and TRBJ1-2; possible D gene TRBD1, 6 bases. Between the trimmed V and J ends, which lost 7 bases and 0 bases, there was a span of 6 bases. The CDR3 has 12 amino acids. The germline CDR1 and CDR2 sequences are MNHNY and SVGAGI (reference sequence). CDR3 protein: CASNRANYGYTF. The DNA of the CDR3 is TGTGCCAGCAACAGGGCTAACTATGGCTACACCTTC.

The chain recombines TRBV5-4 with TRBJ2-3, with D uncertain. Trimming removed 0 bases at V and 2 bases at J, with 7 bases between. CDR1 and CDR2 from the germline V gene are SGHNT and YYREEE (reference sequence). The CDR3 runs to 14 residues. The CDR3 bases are TGTGCCAGCAGCTTGGTTTCCACCACAGATACGCAGTATTTT. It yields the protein CASSLVSTTDTQYF.

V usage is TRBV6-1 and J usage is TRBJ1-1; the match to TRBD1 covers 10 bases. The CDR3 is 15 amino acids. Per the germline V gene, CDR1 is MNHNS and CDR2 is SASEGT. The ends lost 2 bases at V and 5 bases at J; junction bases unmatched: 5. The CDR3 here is CASSERTGGRTEAFF. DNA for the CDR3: TGTGCCAGCAGTGAAAGGACAGGGGGTAGGACTGAAGCTTTCTTT.

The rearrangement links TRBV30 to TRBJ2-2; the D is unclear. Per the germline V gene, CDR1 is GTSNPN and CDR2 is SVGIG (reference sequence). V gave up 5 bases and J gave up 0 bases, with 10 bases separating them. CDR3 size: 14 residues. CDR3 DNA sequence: TGTGCCTGGCGCCTCTCCTCGAACACCGGGGAGCTGTTTTTT. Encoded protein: CAWRLSSNTGELFF.

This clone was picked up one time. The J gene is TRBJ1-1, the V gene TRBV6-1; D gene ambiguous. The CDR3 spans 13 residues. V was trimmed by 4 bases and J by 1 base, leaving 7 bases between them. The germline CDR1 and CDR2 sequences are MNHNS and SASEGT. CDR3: CASSGERNTEAFF. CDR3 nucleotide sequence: TGTGCCAGCAGTGGTGAGAGGAACACTGAAGCTTTCTTT.

The chain's CDR3 is CASSLHSGGNEQFF. The CDR3 DNA sequence: TGCGCCAGCAGCCTACACTCGGGCGGAAATGAGCAGTTCTTC. The chain combines TRBV4-3 with TRBJ2-1; D is unclear. Germline loops: CDR1 LGHNA, CDR2 YSLEER. This CDR3 contains 14 residues. V lost 4 bases, J lost 7 bases, and 14 bases lay in between.

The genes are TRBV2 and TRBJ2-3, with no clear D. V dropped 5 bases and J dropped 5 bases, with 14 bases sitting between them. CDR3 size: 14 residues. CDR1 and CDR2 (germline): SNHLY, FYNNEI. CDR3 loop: CASSRNWPGDTQYF. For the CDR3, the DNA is TGTGCCAGCAGTCGAAACTGGCCCGGAGATACGCAGTATTTT.

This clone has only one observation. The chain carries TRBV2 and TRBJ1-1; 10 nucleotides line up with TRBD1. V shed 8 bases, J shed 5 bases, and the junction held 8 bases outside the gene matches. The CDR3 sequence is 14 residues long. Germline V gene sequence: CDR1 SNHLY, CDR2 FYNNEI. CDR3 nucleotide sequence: TGTGCCAGCTGTGGGACAGGGGTAGGGACTGAAGCTTTCTTT. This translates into CASCGTGVGTEAFF.

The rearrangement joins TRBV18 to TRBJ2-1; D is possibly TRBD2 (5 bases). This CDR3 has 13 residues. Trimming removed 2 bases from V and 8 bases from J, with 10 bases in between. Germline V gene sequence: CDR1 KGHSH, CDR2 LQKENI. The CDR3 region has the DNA TGTGCCAGCTCACCAGGCACGGAGGATGAGCAGTTCTTC. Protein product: CASSPGTEDEQFF.